This T cell receptor beta chain was recovered during a study of cytomegalovirus exposure and HLA in healthy donors. As for this clone: Its specificity is unknown.

Study-level results: The presence/absence work took it that sequencing depth was about the same across donors.

The germline CDR1 and CDR2 sequences are KGHSH and LQKENI. Trimming shortened V by 3 bases and J by 4 bases, and 13 bases separated the two germline ends. The CDR3 runs 15 residues. Researchers ran the PCR with 60 Vbeta and 13 Jbeta primers. Only in-frame clones appear in the TCRdb table, and some are missing; sequencing was by immunoSEQ multiplex PCR. Among some 150,000 clones listed, more than 70% were seen once. This TCR was sampled from a woman between 45 and 60 years old in good health and CMV-seropositive. The material sequenced was PBMCs. The chain employs TRBV18 and TRBJ1-5; no clear D. The CDR3 coding sequence is TGTGCCAGCTCACCTAGAGGTCCCCCTAATCAGCCCCAGCATTTT. It codes for CASSPRGPPNQPQHF.